The 25 T cell receptor beta chains presented below share a single source sample, sequenced in a study of T cells in tumors after PD-1 blockade. Assay used: immunoSEQ multiplex PCR; TCRdb lists only in-frame clones, some missing. Of roughly 50,000 clones in the sample, over 70% were seen once. The specimen comprised PBMCs, sampled before anti-PD-1 treatment. The receptors shown here come from a human donor with basal cell carcinoma.

The rearrangement joins TRBV27 to TRBJ1-1, with D uncertain. The CDR3 runs 17 residues. The germline V gene encodes CDR1 MNHEY and CDR2 SMNVEV (reference sequence). V was cut by 1 base and J by 4 bases, with 19 bases left in between. The CDR3 DNA is TGTGCCAGCAGTTTATTAGTGGGGAGCCAGGCAGGCACTGAAGCTTTCTTT. Residues: CASSLLVGSQAGTEAFF.

V and J are TRBV5-6 and TRBJ1-5; D may be TRBD1 (5 bases). Germline V gives CDR1 SGHDT, CDR2 YYEEEE. The CDR3 runs to 14 residues. V gave up 1 base and J gave up 2 bases, with 7 bases separating them. The CDR3 spells CASSLRDGNQPQHF. The CDR3, as DNA: TGTGCCAGCAGCTTGCGGGACGGCAATCAGCCCCAGCATTTT.

This clone appeared a single time. The CDR3 is CSAGGIGQKIEEQYF. The CDR3 DNA reads TGCAGTGCTGGTGGCATTGGACAGAAGATAGAGGAGCAGTACTTC. V and J are TRBV20-1 and TRBJ2-7; perhaps TRBD1 as D (6 bases). The CDR3 is 15 amino acids. Germline V gene lookup returns CDR1 DFQATT and CDR2 SNEGSKA (reference sequence). The V and J ends lost 5 bases and 7 bases respectively, with 24 bases between them.

The chain carries TRBV18 and TRBJ2-6; no definite D call. Germline CDR1 KGHSH, CDR2 LQKENI. Trimming stripped 2 bases from V and 1 base from J, with 3 bases between. The CDR3 is made up of 14 amino acids. The CDR3 nucleotides read TGTGCCAGCTCACCAGGGTCTGGGGCCAACGTCCTGACTTTC. It specifies CASSPGSGANVLTF.

This chain connects TRBV7-9 to TRBJ2-2; no definite D call. CDR1 and CDR2 (germline): SEHNR, FQNEAQ (reference sequence). Trimming removed 5 bases from V and 1 base from J, with 11 bases in between. The CDR3 is 15 residues long. Written as DNA, the CDR3 is TGTGCCAGCAGCCCCGTGAATCGGAACACCGGGGAGCTGTTTTTT. Its translation is CASSPVNRNTGELFF. The full variable domain, in which reference TRBV7-9 and TRBJ2-2 provide the parts outside the CDR3, is DTGVSQNPRHKITKRGQNVTFRCDPISEHNRLYWYRQTLGQGPEFLTYFQNEAQLEKSRLLSDRFSAERPKGSFSTLEIQRTEQGDSAMYLCASSPVNRNTGELFFGEGSRLTVL.

The V gene is TRBV19, the J gene TRBJ2-2; the D gene is possibly TRBD1 (6 bases). The CDR3 is made up of 17 amino acids. Deletions cut 3 bases from V and 6 bases from J, with 20 bases between. Germline V gives CDR1 LNHDA, CDR2 SQIVND (reference sequence). CDR3 residues: CASSITSRGVVPGELFF. The CDR3 DNA reads as TGTGCCAGTAGTATTACCAGCAGGGGAGTGGTCCCCGGGGAGCTGTTTTTT. Filled out from reference TRBV19 and TRBJ2-2, the complete variable domain reads DGGITQSPKYLFRKEGQNVTLSCEQNLNHDAMYWYRQDPGQGLRLIYYSQIVNDFQKGDIAEGYSVSREKKESFPLTVTSAQKNPTAFYLCASSITSRGVVPGELFFGEGSRLTVL.

The rearrangement uses TRBV10-2 and TRBJ1-2; tentatively, D is TRBD1 (5 bases). CDR3 length equals 13 residues. Trimming shortened V by 6 bases and J by 4 bases, and 12 bases separated the two germline ends. Germline V CDR1 and CDR2: WSHSY, SAAADI. DNA of the CDR3: TGCGCCAGCAGCCCGGGGGTGGGCTATGGCTACACCTTC. Its protein product is CASSPGVGYGYTF.

This clone was picked up a small number of times. The CDR3 nucleotides are TGTGCCAGCAGCCCCCGGGGGACATCGAACACCGGGGAGCTGTTTTTT. Its translation: CASSPRGTSNTGELFF. The V gene is TRBV9, the J gene TRBJ2-2, with D perhaps being TRBD1 or TRBD2 (6 bases each). Trimming cost V 4 bases and J 0 bases, with 13 bases left between them. The germline V gene has CDR1 SGDLS and CDR2 YYNGEE. CDR3 length: 16 residues.

The rearrangement joins TRBV6-5 to TRBJ1-6, with a weak D call TRBD1 (5 bases). CDR1 is MNHEY, CDR2 SVGAGI, per germline. V lost 6 bases and J 4 bases, leaving 10 bases between the germline ends. This CDR3 region has 14 residues. DNA of the CDR3: TGTGCCAGCAGCCGCGGGGGGTATAATTCACCCCTCCACTTT. This sequence encodes CASSRGGYNSPLHF.

The V gene is TRBV7-2, the J gene TRBJ1-1; D is possibly TRBD1 (6 bases). This CDR3 spans 15 amino acids. Germline CDR1 reads SGHTA; CDR2 reads FQGNSA. V was trimmed by 0 bases and J by 1 base, leaving 9 bases between them. The CDR3 loop reads CASSLAVTGNTEAFF. In DNA, the CDR3 is TGTGCCAGCAGCTTAGCAGTGACAGGGAACACTGAAGCTTTCTTT.

The genes are TRBV2 and TRBJ1-6; D is possibly TRBD1 (5 bases). This CDR3 comprises 13 residues. V gave up 9 bases and J gave up 7 bases, with 13 bases separating them. Germline CDR1 SNHLY, CDR2 FYNNEI. The CDR3 coding sequence is TGTGCCAGACTAGGGAGGGGAAATTCACCCCTCCACTTT. Translating it yields CARLGRGNSPLHF. The variable domain in full, with the rest retrieved from reference TRBV2 and TRBJ1-6, is EPEVTQTPSHQVTQMGQEVILRCVPISNHLYFYWYRQILGQKVEFLVSFYNNEISEKSEIFDDQFSVERPDGSNFTLKIRSTKLEDSAMYFCARLGRGNSPLHFGNGTRLTVT.

The rearrangement joins TRBV7-9 to TRBJ1-1, with D hard to call. The CDR3 consists of 9 residues. Deletions cut 8 bases from V and 5 bases from J, with 3 bases between. Germline CDR1 reads SEHNR; CDR2 reads FQNEAQ (reference sequence). CDR3 sequence (DNA): TGTGCCAGCGGGACTGAAGCTTTCTTT. Translated: CASGTEAFF. The entire variable domain, with the rest obtained from reference TRBV7-9 and TRBJ1-1, is as follows: DTGVSQNPRHKITKRGQNVTFRCDPISEHNRLYWYRQTLGQGPEFLTYFQNEAQLEKSRLLSDRFSAERPKGSFSTLEIQRTEQGDSAMYLCASGTEAFFGQGTRLTVV.

The V and J genes are TRBV13 and TRBJ2-7; 8 nucleotides align to TRBD1. V shed 5 bases, J shed 4 bases, and the junction held 10 bases outside the gene matches. CDR1 is PRHDT, CDR2 FYEKMQ, per germline (reference sequence). CDR3 length: 15 amino acids. CDR3 region: CASSIRTGTGYEQYF. In nucleotides, the CDR3 is TGTGCCAGCAGCATCCGGACAGGGACGGGGTACGAGCAGTACTTC.

The rearrangement joins TRBV25-1 to TRBJ2-7; 12 nucleotides match TRBD2. CDR3 length equals 16 residues. V was pared by 2 bases and J by 1 base, with 3 bases of the junction left unmatched. Germline V lookup: CDR1 MGHDK, CDR2 SYGVNS. The CDR3 here is CASSEPGTSGSYEQYF. The CDR3, as DNA: TGTGCCAGCAGTGAACCTGGGACTAGCGGGTCCTACGAGCAGTACTTC.

This clone was observed a few times. The rearrangement links TRBV27 to TRBJ1-2; unclear D gene. Trimming removed 3 bases from V and 4 bases from J, with 12 bases in between. From germline, CDR1 is MNHEY and CDR2 SMNVEV (reference sequence). The CDR3 covers 14 residues. The CDR3 spells CASSFTLGPYGYTF. The CDR3, as DNA: TGTGCCAGCAGTTTTACCCTGGGTCCCTATGGCTACACCTTC.

The chain recombines TRBV5-1 with TRBJ1-5, with TRBD1 matching 7 bases. The V and J ends lost 0 bases and 3 bases, in that order; junction bases with no gene match: 3. The length of the CDR3 is 15 residues. Germline-derived CDR1 and CDR2 are SGHRS and YFSETQ. The CDR3 nucleotides are TGCGCCAGCAGCTTGGAGGGGGCGGCCAATCAGCCCCAGCATTTT. This gives the protein CASSLEGAANQPQHF.

In regard to this clone: The same CDR3 also results from other DNA sequences found in this sample. The chain combines TRBV29-1 with TRBJ2-5; the match to TRBD2 covers 9 bases. This CDR3 has 15 amino acids. The V and J ends lost 6 bases and 5 bases, in that order; junction bases with no gene match: 13. Germline CDR1 and CDR2: SQVTM and ANQGSEA. CDR3 in DNA: TGCAGCGTGCGGGGTGGCGGGGGGGCCTCGGAGACCCAGTACTTC. This gives the protein CSVRGGGGASETQYF.

This clone showed up just a few times. This CDR3 is CASSLSGGNEQFF. Written as DNA, the CDR3 is TGTGCCAGCAGCTTGTCAGGGGGGAATGAGCAGTTCTTC. The chain recombines TRBV5-4 with TRBJ2-1; D is possibly TRBD1 (7 bases). There are 13 residues in the CDR3. V lost 1 base to trimming and J lost 7 bases, with 9 bases between them. The V gene's germline CDR1 is SGHNT and CDR2 YYREEE (reference sequence).

The CDR3: CASSQTGNQPQHF. The CDR3 DNA reads as TGTGCCAGCTCACAAACAGGTAATCAGCCCCAGCATTTT. J is TRBJ1-5 and V is TRBV18; perhaps TRBD1 as D (5 bases). Trimming cost V 4 bases and J 4 bases, with 8 bases left between them. Germline CDR1 is KGHSH and CDR2 is LQKENI. The CDR3 spans 13 residues.

This chain uses TRBV12-1 with TRBJ2-5; TRBD2, as called in the table, went unchecked against the DNA. TRBV12-1 is deemed a pseudogene. This CDR3 region has 17 residues. The CDR3, as DNA: TGTGCCAGCAGCTTCCTTAGCGGGGGGATGTACCAAGAGACCCAGTACTTC. This translates into CASSFLSGGMYQETQYF.

The J gene is TRBJ2-7, the V gene TRBV6-6, with 7 bases that match TRBD1. V gave up 1 base and J gave up 0 bases; unmatched junction bases: 3. The CDR3 is made up of 15 amino acids. Germline values: CDR1 MNHNY, CDR2 SVGAGI (reference sequence). The CDR3 nucleotides read TGTGCCAGCAGTTACTTAGGGGGCCTCTCCTACGAGCAGTACTTC. It is translated as CASSYLGGLSYEQYF.

The chain links TRBV9 to TRBJ1-5; D gene uncertain. CDR1 and CDR2 from the germline V gene are SGDLS and YYNGEE. This CDR3 is built from 14 residues. V was clipped by 0 bases and J by 1 base, with 5 bases between them. The CDR3 loop is CASSVGKSNQPQHF. Written as DNA, the CDR3 is TGTGCCAGCAGCGTAGGTAAGAGCAATCAGCCCCAGCATTTT.

In this sample, this clone turned up a few times. The chain carries TRBV4-2 and TRBJ2-2; D not certain. V gave up 3 bases and J gave up 1 base, with 9 bases separating them. The CDR3 loop spans 15 amino acids. Germline V CDR1 and CDR2: LGHNA, YNFKEQ. In DNA, the CDR3 is TGTGCCAGCAGCCAGGACGGTCAGAACACCGGGGAGCTGTTTTTT. Translating gives CASSQDGQNTGELFF.

The chain recombines TRBV5-4 with TRBJ2-5, with 10 bases matching TRBD2. Germline CDR1 and CDR2: SGHNT and YYREEE (reference sequence). V lost 4 bases and J lost 5; bases outside the gene matches: 8. The CDR3 runs to 15 residues. CDR3 protein: CASSGPAGGRETQYF. The DNA of the CDR3 is TGTGCCAGCAGCGGACCAGCGGGGGGGCGCGAGACCCAGTACTTC. Filled out from reference TRBV5-4 and TRBJ2-5, the complete variable domain reads ETGVTQSPTHLIKTRGQQVTLRCSSQSGHNTVSWYQQALGQGPQFIFQYYREEENGRGNFPPRFSGLQFPNYSSELNVNALELDDSALYLCASSGPAGGRETQYFGPGTRLLVL.

The chain joins TRBV19 to TRBJ2-7; a weak D match, TRBD1 (6 bases). From germline, CDR1 is LNHDA and CDR2 SQIVND (reference sequence). The CDR3 is 16 residues long. The V end was cut by 0 bases, the J end by 5 bases, with 17 bases between. This chain's CDR3 is CASSIDSSGVRNEQYF. The CDR3 region has the DNA TGTGCCAGTAGTATAGATTCCTCAGGGGTCCGCAACGAGCAGTACTTC. Together with reference TRBV19 and TRBJ2-7, the CDR3 gives the full variable domain: DGGITQSPKYLFRKEGQNVTLSCEQNLNHDAMYWYRQDPGQGLRLIYYSQIVNDFQKGDIAEGYSVSREKKESFPLTVTSAQKNPTAFYLCASSIDSSGVRNEQYFGPGTRLTVT.